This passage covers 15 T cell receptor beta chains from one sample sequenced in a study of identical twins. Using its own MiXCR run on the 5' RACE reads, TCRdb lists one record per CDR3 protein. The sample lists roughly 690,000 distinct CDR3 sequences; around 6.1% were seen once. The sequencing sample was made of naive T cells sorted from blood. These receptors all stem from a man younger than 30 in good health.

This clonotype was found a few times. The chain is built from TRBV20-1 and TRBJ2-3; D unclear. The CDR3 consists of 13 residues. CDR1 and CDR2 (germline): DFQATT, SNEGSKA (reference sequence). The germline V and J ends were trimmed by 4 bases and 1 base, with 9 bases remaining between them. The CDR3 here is CSAINYRTDTQYF. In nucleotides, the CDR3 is TGCAGTGCTATTAACTATCGCACAGATACGCAGTATTTT.

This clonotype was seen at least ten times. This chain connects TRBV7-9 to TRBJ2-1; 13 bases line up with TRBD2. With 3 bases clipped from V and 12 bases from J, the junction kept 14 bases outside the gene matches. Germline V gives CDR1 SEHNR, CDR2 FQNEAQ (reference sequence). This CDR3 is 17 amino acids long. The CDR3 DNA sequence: TGTGCCAGCAGCTTGGGGGAAGGACTAGCGGGAGTACGGTGGCAGTTCTTC. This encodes CASSLGEGLAGVRWQFF. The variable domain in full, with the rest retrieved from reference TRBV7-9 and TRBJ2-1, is DTGVSQNPRHKITKRGQNVTFRCDPISEHNRLYWYRQTLGQGPEFLTYFQNEAQLEKSRLLSDRFSAERPKGSFSTLEIQRTEQGDSAMYLCASSLGEGLAGVRWQFFGPGTRLTVL.

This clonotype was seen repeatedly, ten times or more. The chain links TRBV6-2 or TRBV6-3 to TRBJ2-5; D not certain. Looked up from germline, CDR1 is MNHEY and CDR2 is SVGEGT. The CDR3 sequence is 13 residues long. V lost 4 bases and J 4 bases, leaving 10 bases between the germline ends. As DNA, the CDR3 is TGTGCCAGCAGTTTTGGAGTGCGAGAGACCCAGTACTTC. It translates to CASSFGVRETQYF.

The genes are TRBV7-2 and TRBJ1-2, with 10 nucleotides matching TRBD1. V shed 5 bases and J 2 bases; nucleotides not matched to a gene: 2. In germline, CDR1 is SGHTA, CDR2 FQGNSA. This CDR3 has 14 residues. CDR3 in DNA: TGTGCCAGCAGCCAGGACAGGGGGAACTATGGCTACACCTTC. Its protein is CASSQDRGNYGYTF.

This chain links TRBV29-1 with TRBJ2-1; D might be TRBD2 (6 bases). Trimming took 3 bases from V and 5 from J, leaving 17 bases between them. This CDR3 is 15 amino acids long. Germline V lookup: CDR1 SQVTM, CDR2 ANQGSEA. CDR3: CSVERGGGVHNEQFF. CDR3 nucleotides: TGCAGCGTTGAGAGGGGCGGAGGGGTCCACAATGAGCAGTTCTTC.

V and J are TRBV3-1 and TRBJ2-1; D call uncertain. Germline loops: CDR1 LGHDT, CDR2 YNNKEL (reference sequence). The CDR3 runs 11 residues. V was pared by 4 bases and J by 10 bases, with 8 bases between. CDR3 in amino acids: CASSLLTEQFF. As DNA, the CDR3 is TGTGCCAGCAGCCTTTTAACCGAGCAGTTCTTC.

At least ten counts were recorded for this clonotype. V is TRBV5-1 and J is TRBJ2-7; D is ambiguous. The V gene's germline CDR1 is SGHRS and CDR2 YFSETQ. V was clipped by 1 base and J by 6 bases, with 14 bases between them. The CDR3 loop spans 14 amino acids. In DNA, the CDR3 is TGCGCCAGCAGCTTGAACCGTACCGGCGGCGAGCAGTACGTC. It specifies CASSLNRTGGEQYV.

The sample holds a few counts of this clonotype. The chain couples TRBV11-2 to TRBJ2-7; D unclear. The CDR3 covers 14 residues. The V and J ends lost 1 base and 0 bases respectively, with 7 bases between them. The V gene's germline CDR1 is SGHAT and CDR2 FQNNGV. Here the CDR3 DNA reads TGTGCCAGCAGCTTAGTGCGTGGCTCCTACGAGCAGTACGTC. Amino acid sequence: CASSLVRGSYEQYV.

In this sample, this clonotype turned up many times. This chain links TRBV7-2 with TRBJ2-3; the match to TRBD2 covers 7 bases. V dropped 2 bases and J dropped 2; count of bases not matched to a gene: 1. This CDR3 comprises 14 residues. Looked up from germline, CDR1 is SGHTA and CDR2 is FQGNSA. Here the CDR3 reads CASSLRGDTDTQYF. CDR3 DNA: TGTGCCAGCAGCTTACGGGGGGACACAGATACGCAGTATTTT.

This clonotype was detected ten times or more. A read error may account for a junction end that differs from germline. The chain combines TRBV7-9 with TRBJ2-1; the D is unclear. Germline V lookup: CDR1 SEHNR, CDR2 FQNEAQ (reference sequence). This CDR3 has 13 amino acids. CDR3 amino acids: CASSLGPRNEQFF. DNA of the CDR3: TGTGCCAGCAGTTTAGGGCCGAGGAATGAGCAGTTCTTC.

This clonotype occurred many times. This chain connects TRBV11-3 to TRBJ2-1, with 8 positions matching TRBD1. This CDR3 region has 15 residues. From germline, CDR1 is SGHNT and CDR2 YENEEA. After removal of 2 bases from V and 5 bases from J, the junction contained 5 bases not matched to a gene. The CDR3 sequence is CASSLRQGRNNEQFF. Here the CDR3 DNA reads TGTGCCAGCAGCTTAAGACAGGGGAGGAACAATGAGCAGTTCTTC.

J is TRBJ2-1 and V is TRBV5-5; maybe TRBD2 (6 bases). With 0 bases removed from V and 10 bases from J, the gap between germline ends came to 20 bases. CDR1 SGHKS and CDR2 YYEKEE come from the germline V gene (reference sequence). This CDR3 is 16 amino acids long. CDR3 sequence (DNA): TGTGCCAGCAGCTTGGGTGGGGCGGGAAGACGTCAGGAGCAGTTCTTC. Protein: CASSLGGAGRRQEQFF.

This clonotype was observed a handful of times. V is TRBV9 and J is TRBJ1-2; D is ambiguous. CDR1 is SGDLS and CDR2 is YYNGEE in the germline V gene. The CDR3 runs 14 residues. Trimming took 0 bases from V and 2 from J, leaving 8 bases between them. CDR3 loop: CASSVDTENYGYTF. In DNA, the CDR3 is TGTGCCAGCAGCGTAGACACAGAGAACTATGGCTACACCTTC.

For the CDR3, the DNA is TGTGCCAGCACTACCGGGACAGAATACGAGCAGTACTTC. This sequence encodes CASTTGTEYEQYF. The chain carries TRBV3-1 and TRBJ2-7; 7 bases map to TRBD1. The CDR3 is 13 residues long. V was clipped by 7 bases and J by 4 bases; unmatched bases: 7. Germline V CDR1 and CDR2: LGHDT, YNNKEL (reference sequence).

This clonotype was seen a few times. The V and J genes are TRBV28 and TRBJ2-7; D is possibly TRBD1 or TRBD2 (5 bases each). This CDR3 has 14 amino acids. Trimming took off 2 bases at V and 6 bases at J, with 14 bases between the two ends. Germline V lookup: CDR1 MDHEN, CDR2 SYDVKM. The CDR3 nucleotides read TGTGCCAGCAGTTTAGAGTCGGGGCACGCCGAGCAGTACGTC. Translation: CASSLESGHAEQYV.